This T cell receptor beta chain is drawn from a study of T-cell memory formation after mild COVID-19. Study outcomes and limitations: Some clones that responded turned up in pre-infection memory, which suggests that cross-reactive memory joined in. Contracting CD4+ clones lay largely in CM and EM, with CD8+ ones residing in EMRA. What remained unconfirmed was the SARS-CoV-2 specificity of second-wave clones peaking on day 37.

Germline V lookup: CDR1 MNHEY, CDR2 SMNVEV (reference sequence). V lost 8 bases, J lost 7 bases, and 21 bases lay in between. CDR3 length equals 15 residues. Using constant-segment primers, 5'RACE produced TCR alpha and TCR beta cDNA libraries carrying sample barcodes and UMIs. TCRdb re-analysed the 5' RACE reads in MiXCR, keeping a single row per CDR3 protein. The repertoire holds a few hundred thousand distinct CDR3 sequences, about 22% seen once, with around 8.4% in the top ten. A note on this clonotype: Antigen: not known.

The source is an adult woman who had mild COVID-19 (a few samples of this study predate the infection). Cell type and time point are not known. What was sequenced was PBMCs or a T cell subset sorted from them (not recorded which). The V call is TRBV27, the J call TRBJ2-1; D uncertain. In DNA form, the CDR3 reads TGTGCCAGCTTCCCTCGGGCTCAATCGTTTAATGAGCAGTTCTTC. Protein sequence: CASFPRAQSFNEQFF.